This entry concerns a single T cell receptor beta chain. Its antigen remains unknown. This record comes from a study of T cells in Graves' hyperthyroidism and ophthalmopathy. Study results and limitations: Classification by a 13 V-J model distinguished ophthalmopathy from stable hyperthyroidism. Onset of ophthalmopathy came a median approximately 6.9 months after the model predicted it.

The V gene's germline CDR1 is SGHTA and CDR2 FQGNSA. The CDR3 has 14 amino acids. V was clipped by 7 bases and J by 3 bases; unmatched bases: 8. The source material, RNA transcripts, was used to amplify TCR beta CDR3 regions. The HTBI primer set was used in a first-round RT-PCR of the TCR CDR3. TCRdb re-analysed the multiplex PCR reads in MiXCR, keeping a single row per CDR3 protein. The sample has fewer than 450,000 distinct CDR3 sequences; about 18% are singletons. The J gene is TRBJ2-7, the V gene TRBV7-2; 8 bases line up with TRBD2. The sequenced sample was blood. The clonotype originates from a man between 18 and 35 years old with Graves' ophthalmopathy. The CDR3 sequence is CASTLAGRRYEQYF. CDR3 coding DNA: TGTGCCAGCACCCTAGCGGGCCGCCGCTACGAGCAGTACTTC. Full variable domain (outside the CDR3, taken from reference TRBV7-2 and TRBJ2-7): GAGVSQSPSNKVTEKGKDVELRCDPISGHTALYWYRQSLGQGLEFLIYFQGNSAPDKSGLPSDRFSAERTGGSVSTLTIQRTQQEDSAVYLCASTLAGRRYEQYFGPGTRLTVT.